This T cell receptor beta chain was documented in a study of identical twins. Trimming pared 8 bases from V and 7 bases from J, leaving 14 bases between. This CDR3 has 13 residues. Looked up from germline, CDR1 is ENHRY and CDR2 is SYGVKD. To note about this clonotype: No antigen is known for it.

TCRdb called the 5' RACE reads again in MiXCR, with one record for every CDR3 protein. The sample consists of around 480,000 distinct CDR3 sequences, more than 13% of them appearing once. Findings and limits, study-wide: In cord blood, abundant beta clonotypes had fewer insertions; memory showed no trend.

This sample was shared with a second study, whose subject was yellow fever vaccine responses in identical twins. That report notes: Reports say the vaccine T cell response in twins looked partly convergent and partly personalized.

The specimen was CD4+ T cells sorted from blood. The sequence came from a woman aged 18-30 years in good health. The chain carries TRBV10-3 and TRBJ2-2; maybe TRBD2 (6 bases). The CDR3 protein is CAISGERSGELFF. CDR3 sequence (DNA): TGTGCCATCTCGGGGGAGCGAAGCGGGGAGCTGTTTTTT.